One T cell receptor beta chain is described in this entry. Its antigen is not known. This CDR3 contains 14 residues. The junction had 5 bases not matched to a gene; V was cut back by 4 bases and J by 5 bases. Constant-segment-primed 5'RACE gave TCR alpha and TCR beta cDNA libraries with sample barcodes and UMIs. A single record per CDR3 protein comes from TCRdb applying MiXCR to the 5' RACE reads. The sample lists nearly 110,000 distinct CDR3 sequences; around an eighth were seen once. The sample belongs to a study of T-cell memory formation after mild COVID-19. Study-wide findings and caveats: That cross-reactive memory joined was suggested by some responding clones appearing in pre-infection memory. Shrinking CD4+ clones were chiefly CM and EM; CD8+ ones were chiefly EMRA. Clones shrinking between day 15 and 85 showed a balanced CD4/CD8 split, and those that grew later tilted toward CD4+.

The specimen was PBMCs or a T cell subset sorted from them (not recorded which). This sequence was found in a young man who had mild COVID-19 (a few samples of this study predate the infection). Cell type and time point are not known. The V call is TRBV12-3 or TRBV12-4, the J call TRBJ2-3; 8 nucleotides agree with TRBD2. The CDR3: CASSYGGAGDTQYF. DNA for the CDR3: TGTGCCAGCAGTTACGGGGGGGCCGGAGATACGCAGTATTTT.